These 25 T cell receptor beta chains came from one sample sequenced in a study of T cell responses to AZD1222 COVID-19 vaccine. Measured with immunoSEQ multiplex PCR; TCRdb has only the in-frame clones, and not every one. Here the sample spans about 83,000 clones, 90% to 95% being singletons. The sample here was peripheral blood, taken on day 0 of MenACWY control vaccination. The receptor set was obtained from an adult in good health.

This chain joins TRBV19 and TRBJ1-5; D gene unclear. Trimming took off 0 bases at V and 5 bases at J, with 5 bases between the two ends. The CDR3 has 13 residues. The germline V gene has CDR1 LNHDA and CDR2 SQIVND (reference sequence). The CDR3 coding sequence is TGTGCCAGTAGTATAGACGGGCATCAGCCCCAGCATTTT. The encoded protein is CASSIDGHQPQHF. The whole variable domain, remainder taken from reference TRBV19 and TRBJ1-5, is DGGITQSPKYLFRKEGQNVTLSCEQNLNHDAMYWYRQDPGQGLRLIYYSQIVNDFQKGDIAEGYSVSREKKESFPLTVTSAQKNPTAFYLCASSIDGHQPQHFGDGTRLSIL.

This clone showed up just a few times. The V call is TRBV7-9, the J call TRBJ1-1, with 7 bases aligning to TRBD1. The length of the CDR3 is 13 residues. V lost 11 bases to trimming and J lost 3 bases; unmatched junction nucleotides: 9. The germline gives CDR1 SEHNR, CDR2 FQNEAQ (reference sequence). The CDR3 bases are TGTGCCGGCGCAGACAGGGAGGACACTGAAGCTTTCTTT. It yields the protein CAGADREDTEAFF.

V usage is TRBV11-1 and J usage is TRBJ1-5, with 7 bases fitting TRBD1. The germline V gene has CDR1 SGHAT and CDR2 FQDESV (reference sequence). J was trimmed by 4 bases and V by 4 bases; bases with no gene match: 7. The CDR3 loop spans 15 amino acids. The CDR3 sequence: CASSSCGTENQPQHF. For the CDR3, the DNA is TGTGCCAGCAGCTCCTGTGGGACAGAGAATCAGCCCCAGCATTTT.

This clone turned up a few times. V and J are TRBV4-1 and TRBJ1-1; no definite D call. The CDR3 consists of 18 residues. CDR1 and CDR2 (germline): MGHRA, YSYEKL. Trimming pared 1 base from V and 0 bases from J, leaving 18 bases between. The CDR3 bases are TGCGCCAGCAGCCAAGCGGCGCGCGGACTTGAGCTGAACACTGAAGCTTTCTTT. Translating it yields CASSQAARGLELNTEAFF.

The chain links TRBV30 to TRBJ1-4, with 7 bases lining up with TRBD1. V was pared by 4 bases and J by 7 bases, with 9 bases of the junction left unmatched. Germline V CDR1 and CDR2: GTSNPN, SVGIG (reference sequence). This CDR3 is built from 14 residues. The chain's CDR3 is CAWKARDRIEKLFF. CDR3 DNA sequence: TGTGCCTGGAAAGCCCGGGACAGAATTGAAAAACTGTTTTTT.

The V and J genes are TRBV2 and TRBJ2-5, with 8 bases matching TRBD1. Germline values: CDR1 SNHLY, CDR2 FYNNEI. The CDR3 runs 16 residues. V was pared by 6 bases and J by 5 bases, with 14 bases of the junction left unmatched. CDR3 sequence (DNA): TGTGCCAGCAGACGAACCGGGCAGGGGGCGAGGGAGACCCAGTACTTC. Translation gives CASRRTGQGARETQYF.

The chain employs TRBV29-1 and TRBJ1-5; D is uncertain. The germline gives CDR1 SQVTM, CDR2 ANQGSEA. V was trimmed by 4 bases and J by 0 bases, leaving 4 bases between them. The CDR3 consists of 12 residues. CDR3 bases: TGCAGCGTTGGAGTTAGCAATCAGCCCCAGCATTTT. Its protein is CSVGVSNQPQHF.

This chain uses TRBV3-1 (or the pseudogene TRBV3-2) with TRBJ1-2, with 9 positions matching TRBD1. From germline, CDR1 is LGHDT and CDR2 YNNKEL (reference sequence). Unmatched junction bases numbered 1, after V lost 6 bases and J lost 5 bases. The CDR3 is 12 amino acids. CDR3 sequence reads: CASRGQGYGYTF. The CDR3 coding sequence is TGTGCCAGCAGGGGACAGGGTTATGGCTACACCTTC.

This clone was seen once. The chain recombines TRBV7-2 with TRBJ2-7, with TRBD2 matching 11 bases. CDR1 and CDR2 (germline): SGHTA, FQGNSA. The length of the CDR3 is 16 residues. The trim removed 5 bases at V and 0 bases at J, leaving 6 bases unmatched. As DNA, the CDR3 is TGTGCCAGCAGCCAGGGACTAGCGGATAGCTCCTACGAGCAGTACTTC. Translating gives CASSQGLADSSYEQYF.

The rearrangement uses TRBV30 and TRBJ1-2; weak D call: TRBD1 (5 bases). Germline V gene lookup returns CDR1 GTSNPN and CDR2 SVGIG (reference sequence). The CDR3 length is 15 residues. V was pared by 0 bases and J by 3 bases, with 14 bases between. CDR3 in amino acids: CAWSVGPGRYYGYTF. DNA of the CDR3: TGTGCCTGGAGTGTAGGTCCAGGGAGGTACTATGGCTACACCTTC. Variable domain in full (rest from reference TRBV30 and TRBJ1-2): SQTIHQWPATLVQPVGSPLSLECTVEGTSNPNLYWYRQAAGRGLQLLFYSVGIGQISSEVPQNLSASRPQDRQFILSSKKLLLSDSGFYLCAWSVGPGRYYGYTFGSGTRLTVV.

This chain connects TRBV28 to TRBJ2-7, with TRBD2 identical over 7 bases. The trim removed 5 bases at V and 0 bases at J, leaving 10 bases unmatched. Germline-derived CDR1 and CDR2 are MDHEN and SYDVKM. This CDR3 is built from 16 residues. Written as DNA, the CDR3 is TGTGCCAGCAGTCCTCGAGCGGGATACCACTCCTACGAGCAGTACTTC. Translation: CASSPRAGYHSYEQYF.

The chain recombines TRBV5-5 with TRBJ2-3; D is unclear. The germline gives CDR1 SGHKS, CDR2 YYEKEE (reference sequence). Deletions cut 2 bases from V and 4 bases from J, with 11 bases between. The length of the CDR3 is 14 residues. CDR3 DNA sequence: TGTGCCAGCAGCTTCTTTTTTTCGGCAGATACGCAGTATTTT. Amino acid sequence: CASSFFFSADTQYF.

The rearrangement links TRBV5-6 to TRBJ1-2; 12 bases match TRBD1. V gave up 4 bases and J gave up 4 bases; unmatched junction bases: 5. The CDR3 loop spans 15 amino acids. Germline CDR1 SGHDT, CDR2 YYEEEE. Here the CDR3 reads CASSIRDRGLYGYTF. Here the CDR3 DNA reads TGTGCCAGCAGCATCCGGGACAGGGGGCTCTATGGCTACACCTTC.

A few counts support this clone. The rearrangement links TRBV28 to TRBJ2-7; 7 bases fit TRBD1. Trimming removed 5 bases from V and 5 bases from J; junction bases left unmatched: 6. This CDR3 comprises 13 residues. The germline gives CDR1 MDHEN, CDR2 SYDVKM. The CDR3, as DNA: TGTGCCAGCAGTGCCGGGACAGAAGACGAGCAGTACTTC. It codes for CASSAGTEDEQYF.

The V gene is TRBV5-1, the J gene TRBJ2-7; TRBD1 agrees at 9 bases. CDR1 SGHRS and CDR2 YFSETQ come from the germline V gene. J was trimmed by 5 bases and V by 1 base; bases with no gene match: 4. The CDR3 has 14 amino acids. CDR3 sequence: CASSLSTGGDEQYF. The CDR3 region has the DNA TGCGCCAGCAGCTTGTCGACAGGGGGGGACGAGCAGTACTTC.

The gene calls are TRBV27 and TRBJ2-1, with TRBD2 identical over 8 bases. The CDR3 spans 15 residues. Germline V gives CDR1 MNHEY, CDR2 SMNVEV (reference sequence). Losses at the gene ends were 6 bases for V and 6 bases for J; bases not matched to a gene: 10. Here the CDR3 reads CASRGLGSSLNEQFF. The CDR3, as DNA: TGTGCCAGCAGGGGACTAGGATCCTCCCTCAATGAGCAGTTCTTC.

The rearrangement uses TRBV6-5 and TRBJ2-7; 7 nucleotides match TRBD1. The germline gives CDR1 MNHEY, CDR2 SVGAGI. V was clipped by 4 bases and J by 3 bases; unmatched bases: 6. The CDR3 covers 14 residues. CDR3 loop: CASSSGTGDYEQYF. The CDR3 DNA is TGTGCCAGCAGTTCGGGAACAGGGGACTACGAGCAGTACTTC.

V and J are TRBV10-3 and TRBJ1-2, with a tentative D call TRBD1 (5 bases). The CDR3 loop spans 12 amino acids. The germline CDR1 and CDR2 sequences are ENHRY and SYGVKD. Between the trimmed V and J ends, which lost 11 bases and 8 bases, there was a span of 18 bases. CDR3 region: CAHSGPQEGYTF. Written as DNA, the CDR3 is TGTGCCCACTCAGGGCCCCAGGAAGGCTACACCTTC.

For the CDR3, the DNA is TGTGCCAGCAGTTACTCAGGGGGCATGAACACTGAAGCTTTCTTT. As protein: CASSYSGGMNTEAFF. The V call is TRBV6-5, the J call TRBJ1-1, with 7 bases lining up with TRBD1. The CDR3 covers 15 residues. Germline assignment: CDR1 MNHEY and CDR2 SVGAGI. V shed 0 bases, J shed 0 bases, and the junction held 1 base outside the gene matches.

The CDR3 region is CASTRQIAGGNEQFF. The CDR3 nucleotides read TGTGCCAGCACCCGTCAGATAGCGGGAGGGAATGAGCAGTTCTTC. The chain employs TRBV5-6 and TRBJ2-1; 11 bases agree with TRBD2. V lost 6 bases, J lost 7 bases, and 9 bases stayed unmatched. CDR3 length: 15 amino acids. Germline CDR1 is SGHDT and CDR2 is YYEEEE. The variable domain in full, completed from reference TRBV5-6 and TRBJ2-1, reads DAGVTQSPTHLIKTRGQQVTLRCSPKSGHDTVSWYQQALGQGPQFIFQYYEEEERQRGNFPDRFSGHQFPNYSSELNVNALLLGDSALYLCASTRQIAGGNEQFFGPGTRLTVL.

With respect to this clone: Distinct nucleotide sequences in the sample also encode this CDR3. The CDR3 DNA reads as TGTGCCAGCTCCGGGGAGGGGCGGCAGCCCCAGCATTTT. The encoded protein is CASSGEGRQPQHF. The gene calls are TRBV27 and TRBJ1-5, with TRBD1 as a possible D gene (5 bases). V was trimmed by 8 bases and J by 7 bases, leaving 15 bases between them. The CDR3 has 13 residues. Germline V gene data show CDR1 as MNHEY and CDR2 as SMNVEV (reference sequence).

The genes are TRBV6-5 and TRBJ1-2, with 7 nucleotides matching TRBD1. Germline values: CDR1 MNHEY, CDR2 SVGAGI. CDR3 length equals 14 residues. After removal of 2 bases from V and 7 bases from J, the junction contained 7 bases not matched to a gene. The CDR3 sequence is CASSYGKGAVGYTF. In DNA, the CDR3 is TGTGCCAGCAGTTACGGCAAGGGGGCTGTTGGCTACACCTTC.

The genes are TRBV5-8 and TRBJ1-4; D might be TRBD1 (5 bases). V lost 3 bases and J 14 bases, leaving 17 bases between the germline ends. Germline CDR1 reads SGHTS; CDR2 reads YDEGEE. The CDR3 is 13 amino acids. CDR3 sequence reads: CASSSTGVFRLFF. The CDR3 DNA follows: TGTGCCAGCAGCTCCACGGGGGTCTTTCGGCTGTTTTTT.

This sequence joins TRBV7-2 and TRBJ2-7; D uncertain. The CDR3 loop spans 14 amino acids. Germline V gene data show CDR1 as SGHTA and CDR2 as FQGNSA. V was shortened by 5 bases and J by 4 bases, with 15 bases between the two germline ends. CDR3 sequence (DNA): TGTGCCAGCAGCCCCTTCGCGTTGGAGTACGAGCAGTACTTC. It yields the protein CASSPFALEYEQYF. The full variable domain, rest sourced from reference TRBV7-2 and TRBJ2-7, is GAGVSQSPSNKVTEKGKDVELRCDPISGHTALYWYRQSLGQGLEFLIYFQGNSAPDKSGLPSDRFSAERTGGSVSTLTIQRTQQEDSAVYLCASSPFALEYEQYFGPGTRLTVT.

The chain couples TRBV28 to TRBJ1-2, with 8 positions matching TRBD1. The CDR3 spans 12 residues. In germline, CDR1 is MDHEN, CDR2 SYDVKM. Germline trimming cut 11 bases from V and 8 bases from J; bases unmatched to any gene: 10. The CDR3 DNA is TGTGCCTCCTCGACAGGGGAGCGAGGCTACACCTTC. Protein product: CASSTGERGYTF.